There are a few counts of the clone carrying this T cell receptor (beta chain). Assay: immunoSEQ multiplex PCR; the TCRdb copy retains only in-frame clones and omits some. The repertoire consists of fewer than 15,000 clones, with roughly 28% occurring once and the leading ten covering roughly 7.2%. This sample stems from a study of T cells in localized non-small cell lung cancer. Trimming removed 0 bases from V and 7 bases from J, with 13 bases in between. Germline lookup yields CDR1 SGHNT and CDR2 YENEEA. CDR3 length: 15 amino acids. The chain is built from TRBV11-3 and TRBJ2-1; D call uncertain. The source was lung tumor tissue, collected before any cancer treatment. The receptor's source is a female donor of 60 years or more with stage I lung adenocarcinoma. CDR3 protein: CASSLDWGSGNEQFF. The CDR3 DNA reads TGTGCCAGCAGCTTAGACTGGGGTAGTGGGAATGAGCAGTTCTTC.